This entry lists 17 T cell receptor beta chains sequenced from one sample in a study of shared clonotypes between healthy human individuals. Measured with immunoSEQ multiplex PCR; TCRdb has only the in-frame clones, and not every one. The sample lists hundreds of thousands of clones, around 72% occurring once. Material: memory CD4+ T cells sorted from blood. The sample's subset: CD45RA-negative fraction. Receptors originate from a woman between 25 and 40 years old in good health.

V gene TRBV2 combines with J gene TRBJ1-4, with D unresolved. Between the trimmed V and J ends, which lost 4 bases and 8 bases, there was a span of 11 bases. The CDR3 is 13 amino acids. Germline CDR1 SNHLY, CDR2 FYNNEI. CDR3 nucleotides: TGTGCCAGCAGTGGGTTGTTTGGAGAAAAACTGTTTTTT. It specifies CASSGLFGEKLFF.

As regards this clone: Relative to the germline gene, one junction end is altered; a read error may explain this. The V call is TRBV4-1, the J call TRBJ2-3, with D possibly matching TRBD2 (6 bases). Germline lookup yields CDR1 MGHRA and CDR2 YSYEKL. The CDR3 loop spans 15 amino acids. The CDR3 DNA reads TGCGCCAGCAGTCAAGGGACTGTTAGCACAGATACGCAGTATTTT. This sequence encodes CASSQGTVSTDTQYF.

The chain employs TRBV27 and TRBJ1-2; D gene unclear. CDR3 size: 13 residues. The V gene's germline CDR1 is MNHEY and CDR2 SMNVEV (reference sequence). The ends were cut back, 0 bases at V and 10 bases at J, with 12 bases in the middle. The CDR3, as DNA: TGTGCCAGCAGTTTATCCTTCCTTGGTCTCTACACCTTC. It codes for CASSLSFLGLYTF.

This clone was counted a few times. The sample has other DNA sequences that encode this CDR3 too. The chain's CDR3 is CASSQPTTNEKLFF. CDR3 nucleotide sequence: TGTGCCAGCAGCCAACCCACAACTAATGAAAAACTGTTTTTT. This chain joins TRBV4-2 and TRBJ1-4; no clear D gene. Trimming shortened V by 2 bases and J by 0 bases, and 4 bases separated the two germline ends. The germline V gene has CDR1 LGHNA and CDR2 YNFKEQ. This CDR3 comprises 14 residues.

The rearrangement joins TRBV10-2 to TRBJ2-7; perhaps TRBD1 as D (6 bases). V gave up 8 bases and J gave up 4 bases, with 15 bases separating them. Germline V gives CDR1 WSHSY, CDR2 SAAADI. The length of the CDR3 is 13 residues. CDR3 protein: CASRLTGGYEQYF. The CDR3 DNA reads TGCGCCAGCCGCTTGACAGGAGGATACGAGCAGTACTTC.

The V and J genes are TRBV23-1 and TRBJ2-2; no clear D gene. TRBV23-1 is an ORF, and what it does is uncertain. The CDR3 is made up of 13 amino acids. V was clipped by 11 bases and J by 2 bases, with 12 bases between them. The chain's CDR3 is CASHPPNTGELFF. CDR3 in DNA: TGCGCCTCCCACCCCCCCAACACCGGGGAGCTGTTTTTT.

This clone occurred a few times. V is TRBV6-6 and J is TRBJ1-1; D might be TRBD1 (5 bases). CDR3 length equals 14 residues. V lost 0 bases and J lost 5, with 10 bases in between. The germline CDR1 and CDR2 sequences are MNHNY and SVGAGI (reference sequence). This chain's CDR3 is CASSYSGPWTEAFF. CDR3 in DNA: TGTGCCAGCAGTTACTCGGGACCATGGACTGAAGCTTTCTTT.

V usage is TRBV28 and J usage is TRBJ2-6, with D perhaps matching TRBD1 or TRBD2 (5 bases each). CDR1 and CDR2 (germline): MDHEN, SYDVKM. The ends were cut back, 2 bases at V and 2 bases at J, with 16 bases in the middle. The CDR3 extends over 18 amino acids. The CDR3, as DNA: TGTGCCAGCAGTTTACGGTTAAAATTGGGACCTGGGGCCAACGTCCTGACTTTC. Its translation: CASSLRLKLGPGANVLTF.

The DNA of the CDR3 is TGTGCCAGCGGGCTGACCATCCAAGAGACCCAGTACTTC. Translated, it gives CASGLTIQETQYF. V gene TRBV7-9 combines with J gene TRBJ2-5; D call uncertain. The CDR3 covers 13 residues. The germline V gene has CDR1 SEHNR and CDR2 FQNEAQ (reference sequence). Trimming took off 8 bases at V and 1 base at J, with 11 bases between the two ends.

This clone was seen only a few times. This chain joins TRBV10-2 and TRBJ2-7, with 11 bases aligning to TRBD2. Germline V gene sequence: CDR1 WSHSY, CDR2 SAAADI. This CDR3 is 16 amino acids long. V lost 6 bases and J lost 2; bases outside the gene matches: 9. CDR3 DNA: TGCGCCAGCAGCGCCCCACTAGCGGGAGCGCCCTACGAGCAGTACTTC. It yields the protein CASSAPLAGAPYEQYF.

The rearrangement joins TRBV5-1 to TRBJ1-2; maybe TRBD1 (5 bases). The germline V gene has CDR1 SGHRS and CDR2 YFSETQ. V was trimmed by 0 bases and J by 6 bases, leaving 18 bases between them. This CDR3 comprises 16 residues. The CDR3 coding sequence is TGCGCCAGCAGCTTGGCGGCAGGGTTGGAGGTCGATGGCTACACCTTC. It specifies CASSLAAGLEVDGYTF.

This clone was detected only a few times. The CDR3 is CASSLYDSSNQPQHF. In DNA form, the CDR3 reads TGCGCCAGCAGCTTGTACGACAGCAGCAATCAGCCCCAGCATTTT. The chain joins TRBV5-1 to TRBJ1-5; TRBD1 is a possible D gene (5 bases). The ends were cut back, 1 base at V and 1 base at J, with 9 bases in the middle. The CDR3 spans 15 residues. Germline values: CDR1 SGHRS, CDR2 YFSETQ.

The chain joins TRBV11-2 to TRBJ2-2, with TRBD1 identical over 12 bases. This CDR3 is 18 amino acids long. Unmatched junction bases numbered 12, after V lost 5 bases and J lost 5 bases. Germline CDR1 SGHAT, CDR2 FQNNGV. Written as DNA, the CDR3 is TGTGCCAGCAGCCGGGGGACAGGGGGCGGGATGTTAACCGGGGAGCTGTTTTTT. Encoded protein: CASSRGTGGGMLTGELFF.

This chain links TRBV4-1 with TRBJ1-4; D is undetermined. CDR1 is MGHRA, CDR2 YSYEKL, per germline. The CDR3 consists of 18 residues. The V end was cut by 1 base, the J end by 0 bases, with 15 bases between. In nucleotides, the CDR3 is TGCGCCAGCAGCCAAGTTGCATGGACCTTAACAACTAATGAAAAACTGTTTTTT. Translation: CASSQVAWTLTTNEKLFF.

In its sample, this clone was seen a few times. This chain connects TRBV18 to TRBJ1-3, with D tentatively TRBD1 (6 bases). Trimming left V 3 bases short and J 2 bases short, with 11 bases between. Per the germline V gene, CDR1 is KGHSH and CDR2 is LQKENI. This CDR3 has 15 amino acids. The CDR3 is CASSPTGGPGNTIYF. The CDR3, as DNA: TGTGCCAGCTCACCTACCGGGGGGCCTGGAAACACCATATATTTT.

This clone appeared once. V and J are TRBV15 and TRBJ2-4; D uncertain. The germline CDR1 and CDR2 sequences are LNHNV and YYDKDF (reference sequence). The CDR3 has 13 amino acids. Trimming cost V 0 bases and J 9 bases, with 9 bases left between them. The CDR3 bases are TGTGCCACCAGCAGAGAGAGCTGGGGCATTCAGTACTTC. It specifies CATSRESWGIQYF.

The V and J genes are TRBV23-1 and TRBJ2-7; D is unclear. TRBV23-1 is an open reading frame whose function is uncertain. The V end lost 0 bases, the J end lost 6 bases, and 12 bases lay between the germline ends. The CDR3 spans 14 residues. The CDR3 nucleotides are TGCGCCAGCAGTCAATCACCTACTAAGCTCGAGCAGTACTTC. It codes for CASSQSPTKLEQYF.